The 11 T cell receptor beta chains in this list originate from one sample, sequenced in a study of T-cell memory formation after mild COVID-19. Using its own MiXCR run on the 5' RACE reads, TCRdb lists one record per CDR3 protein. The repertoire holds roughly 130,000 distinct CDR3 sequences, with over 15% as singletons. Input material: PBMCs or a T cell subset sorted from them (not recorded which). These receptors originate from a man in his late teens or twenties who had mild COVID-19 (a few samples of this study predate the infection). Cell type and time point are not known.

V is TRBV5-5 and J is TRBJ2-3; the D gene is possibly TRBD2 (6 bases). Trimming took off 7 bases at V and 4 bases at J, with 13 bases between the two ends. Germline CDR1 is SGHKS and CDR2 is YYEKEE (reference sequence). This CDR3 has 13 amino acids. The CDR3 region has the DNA TGTGCCAGCCATGGAGGGACTGCAGATACGCAGTATTTT. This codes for CASHGGTADTQYF. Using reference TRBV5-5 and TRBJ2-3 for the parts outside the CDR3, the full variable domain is DAGVTQSPTHLIKTRGQQVTLRCSPISGHKSVSWYQQVLGQGPQFIFQYYEKEERGRGNFPDRFSARQFPNYSSELNVNALLLGDSALYLCASHGGTADTQYFGPGTRLTVL.

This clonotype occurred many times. CDR3 bases: TGTGCCAGCAGTTACTCGGGGCCCCAGGGGGTTTACCACGAGCAGTACTTC. Amino acid sequence: CASSYSGPQGVYHEQYF. V and J are TRBV6-6 and TRBJ2-7; 7 nucleotides match TRBD1. There are 17 residues in the CDR3. Losses at the gene ends were 0 bases for V and 5 bases for J; bases not matched to a gene: 13. The germline gives CDR1 MNHNY, CDR2 SVGAGI (reference sequence).

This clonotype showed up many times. The DNA for the CDR3 is TGCAGTGCTTTCAACCCCTTGGTCAGGGAGAGCACAGATACGCAGTATTTT. It translates to CSAFNPLVRESTDTQYF. The rearrangement uses TRBV20-1 and TRBJ2-3; D tentatively reads TRBD1 or TRBD2 (5 bases each). Germline CDR1 and CDR2: DFQATT and SNEGSKA (reference sequence). The CDR3 consists of 17 residues. V lost 5 bases to trimming and J lost 0 bases, with 21 bases between them.

CDR3 DNA: TGCGCCAGCAGCTTGGGTCAGCCCGCTAACTATGGCTACACCTTC. Protein sequence: CASSLGQPANYGYTF. The rearrangement joins TRBV5-1 to TRBJ1-2; D gene ambiguous. Trimming pared 0 bases from V and 0 bases from J, leaving 9 bases between. The CDR3 loop spans 15 amino acids. Looked up from germline, CDR1 is SGHRS and CDR2 is YFSETQ.

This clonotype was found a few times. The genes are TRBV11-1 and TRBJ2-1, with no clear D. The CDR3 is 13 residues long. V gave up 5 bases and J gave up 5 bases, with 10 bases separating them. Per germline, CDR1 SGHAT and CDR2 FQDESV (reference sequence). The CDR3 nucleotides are TGTGCCAGCAGCCGCCAGATACACAATGAGCAGTTCTTC. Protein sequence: CASSRQIHNEQFF.

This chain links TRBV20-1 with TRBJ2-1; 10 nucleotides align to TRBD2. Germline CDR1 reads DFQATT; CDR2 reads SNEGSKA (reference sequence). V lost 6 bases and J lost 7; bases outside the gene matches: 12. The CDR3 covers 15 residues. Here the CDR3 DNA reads TGCAGTGCCCCTTCGGAGCGGGGGGGCAGGAATGAGCAGTTCTTC. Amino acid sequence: CSAPSERGGRNEQFF.

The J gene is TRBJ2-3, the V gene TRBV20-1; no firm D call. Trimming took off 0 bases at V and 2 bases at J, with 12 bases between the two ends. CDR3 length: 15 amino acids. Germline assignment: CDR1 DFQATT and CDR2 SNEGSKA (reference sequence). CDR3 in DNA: TGCAGTGCTAGAGAAGGTCCTTGGCCCACAGATACGCAGTATTTT. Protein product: CSAREGPWPTDTQYF.

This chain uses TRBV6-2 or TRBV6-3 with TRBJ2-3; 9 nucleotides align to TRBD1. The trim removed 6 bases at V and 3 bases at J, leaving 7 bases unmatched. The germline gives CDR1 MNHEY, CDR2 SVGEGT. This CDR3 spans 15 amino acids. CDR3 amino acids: CASRPGQGMTDTQYF. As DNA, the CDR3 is TGTGCCAGCAGACCAGGACAGGGGATGACAGATACGCAGTATTTT.

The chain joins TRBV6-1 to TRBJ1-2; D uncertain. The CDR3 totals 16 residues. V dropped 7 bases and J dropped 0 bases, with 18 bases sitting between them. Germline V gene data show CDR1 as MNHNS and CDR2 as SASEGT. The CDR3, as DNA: TGTGCCAGCATGAGCAGAATTAATAGAGCTAACTATGGCTACACCTTC. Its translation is CASMSRINRANYGYTF.

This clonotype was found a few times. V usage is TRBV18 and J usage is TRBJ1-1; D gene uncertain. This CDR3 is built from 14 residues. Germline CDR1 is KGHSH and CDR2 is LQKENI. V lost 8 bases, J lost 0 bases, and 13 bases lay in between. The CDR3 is CASAREVMNTEAFF. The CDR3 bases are TGTGCCAGCGCAAGGGAGGTTATGAACACTGAAGCTTTCTTT.

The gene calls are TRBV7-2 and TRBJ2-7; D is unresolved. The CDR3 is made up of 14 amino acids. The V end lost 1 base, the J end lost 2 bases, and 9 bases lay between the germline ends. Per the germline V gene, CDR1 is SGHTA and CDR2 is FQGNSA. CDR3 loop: CASSLGTVAYEQYF. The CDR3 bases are TGTGCCAGCAGCTTAGGGACCGTGGCCTACGAGCAGTACTTC.